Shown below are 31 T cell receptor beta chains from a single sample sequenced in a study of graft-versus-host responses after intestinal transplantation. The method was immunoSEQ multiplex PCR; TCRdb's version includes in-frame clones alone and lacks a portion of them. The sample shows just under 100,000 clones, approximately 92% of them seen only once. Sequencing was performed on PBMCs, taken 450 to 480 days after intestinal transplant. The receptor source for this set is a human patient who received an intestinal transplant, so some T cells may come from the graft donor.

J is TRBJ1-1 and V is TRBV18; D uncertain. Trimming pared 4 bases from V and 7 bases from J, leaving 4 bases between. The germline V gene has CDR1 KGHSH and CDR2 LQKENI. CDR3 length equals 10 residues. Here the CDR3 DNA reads TGTGCCAGCTCACGCGGTGAAGCTTTCTTT. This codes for CASSRGEAFF.

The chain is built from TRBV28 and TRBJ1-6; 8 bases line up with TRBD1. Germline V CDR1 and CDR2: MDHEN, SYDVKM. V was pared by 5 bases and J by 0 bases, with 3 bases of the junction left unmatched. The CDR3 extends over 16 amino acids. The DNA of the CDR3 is TGTGCCAGCAGTGGTACAGGGGGCTCCTATAATTCACCCCTCCACTTT. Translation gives CASSGTGGSYNSPLHF.

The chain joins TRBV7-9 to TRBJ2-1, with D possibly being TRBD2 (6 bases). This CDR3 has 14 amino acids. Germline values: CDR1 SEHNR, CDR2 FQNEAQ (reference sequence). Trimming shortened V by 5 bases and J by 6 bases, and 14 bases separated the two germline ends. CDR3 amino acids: CASSLGLMINEQFF. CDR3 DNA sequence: TGTGCCAGCAGCCTGGGACTGATGATCAATGAGCAGTTCTTC.

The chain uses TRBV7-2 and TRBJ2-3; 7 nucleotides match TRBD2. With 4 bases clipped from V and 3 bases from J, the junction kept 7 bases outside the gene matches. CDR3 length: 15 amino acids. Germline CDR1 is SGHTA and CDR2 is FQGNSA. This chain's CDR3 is CASSSLGGGTDTQYF. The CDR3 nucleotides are TGTGCCAGCAGCTCACTTGGGGGGGGGACAGATACGCAGTATTTT.

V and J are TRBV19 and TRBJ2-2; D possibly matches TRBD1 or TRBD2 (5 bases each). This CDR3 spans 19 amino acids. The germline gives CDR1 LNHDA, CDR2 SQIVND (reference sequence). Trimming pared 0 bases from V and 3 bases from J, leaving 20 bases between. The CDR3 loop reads CASSIDSVWGPLDTGELFF. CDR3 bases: TGTGCCAGTAGTATAGATAGTGTTTGGGGACCCTTGGACACCGGGGAGCTGTTTTTT.

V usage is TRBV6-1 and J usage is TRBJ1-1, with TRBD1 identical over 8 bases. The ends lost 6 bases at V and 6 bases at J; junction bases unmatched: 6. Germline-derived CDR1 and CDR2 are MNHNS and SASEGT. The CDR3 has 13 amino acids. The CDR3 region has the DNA TGTGCCAGCAGAAGACAGGGGACCGCTGAAGCTTTCTTT. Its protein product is CASRRQGTAEAFF.

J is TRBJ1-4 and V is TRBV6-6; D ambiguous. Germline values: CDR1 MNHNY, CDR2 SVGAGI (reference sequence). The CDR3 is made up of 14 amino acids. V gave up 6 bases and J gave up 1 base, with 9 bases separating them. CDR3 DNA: TGTGCCAGCAGGGAGCCGGAAACTAATGAAAAACTGTTTTTT. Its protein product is CASREPETNEKLFF.

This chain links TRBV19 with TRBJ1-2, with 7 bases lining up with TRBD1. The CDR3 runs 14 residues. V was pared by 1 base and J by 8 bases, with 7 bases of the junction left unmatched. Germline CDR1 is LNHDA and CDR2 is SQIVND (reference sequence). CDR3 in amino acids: CASSIGDSLWGYTF. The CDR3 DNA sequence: TGTGCCAGTAGTATAGGGGACAGCCTATGGGGCTACACCTTC.

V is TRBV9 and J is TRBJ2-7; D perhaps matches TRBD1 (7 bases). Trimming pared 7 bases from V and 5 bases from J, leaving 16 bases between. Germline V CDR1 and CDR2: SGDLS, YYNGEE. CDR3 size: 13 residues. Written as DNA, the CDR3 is TGTGCCAGCCTCCCAGGGGGGTACCACGAGCAGTACTTC. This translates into CASLPGGYHEQYF.

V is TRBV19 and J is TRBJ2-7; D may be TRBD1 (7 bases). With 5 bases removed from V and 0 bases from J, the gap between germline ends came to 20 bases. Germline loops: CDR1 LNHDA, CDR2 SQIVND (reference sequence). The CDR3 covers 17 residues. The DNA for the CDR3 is TGTGCCAGTAGTCGAGTAGTCAACAGGGGAGGCTCCTACGAGCAGTACTTC. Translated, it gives CASSRVVNRGGSYEQYF.

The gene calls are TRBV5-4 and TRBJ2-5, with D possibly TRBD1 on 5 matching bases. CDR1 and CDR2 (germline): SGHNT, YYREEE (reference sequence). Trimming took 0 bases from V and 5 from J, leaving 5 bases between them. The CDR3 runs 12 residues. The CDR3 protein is CASSLAGETQYF. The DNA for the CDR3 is TGTGCCAGCAGCTTGGCAGGGGAGACCCAGTACTTC.

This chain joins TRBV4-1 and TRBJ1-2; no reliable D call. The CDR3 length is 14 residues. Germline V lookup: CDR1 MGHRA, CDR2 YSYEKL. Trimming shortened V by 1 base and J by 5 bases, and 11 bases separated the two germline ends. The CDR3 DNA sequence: TGCGCCAGCAGCCAAGGGCTGGCAAATTATGGCTACACCTTC. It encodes CASSQGLANYGYTF.

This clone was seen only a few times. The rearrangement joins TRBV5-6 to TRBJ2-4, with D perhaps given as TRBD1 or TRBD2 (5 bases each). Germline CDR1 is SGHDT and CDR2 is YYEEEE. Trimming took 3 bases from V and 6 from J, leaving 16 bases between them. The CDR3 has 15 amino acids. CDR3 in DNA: TGTGCCAGCAGCTCAACCGGGACCTCCGGAAACATTCAGTACTTC. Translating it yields CASSSTGTSGNIQYF.

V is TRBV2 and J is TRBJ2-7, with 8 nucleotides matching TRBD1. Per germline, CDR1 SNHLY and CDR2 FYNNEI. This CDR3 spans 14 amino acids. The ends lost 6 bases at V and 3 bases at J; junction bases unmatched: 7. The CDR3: CASRPGQANYEQYF. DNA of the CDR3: TGTGCCAGCAGACCGGGACAGGCCAACTACGAGCAGTACTTC. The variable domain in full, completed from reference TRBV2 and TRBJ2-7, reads EPEVTQTPSHQVTQMGQEVILRCVPISNHLYFYWYRQILGQKVEFLVSFYNNEISEKSEIFDDQFSVERPDGSNFTLKIRSTKLEDSAMYFCASRPGQANYEQYFGPGTRLTVT.

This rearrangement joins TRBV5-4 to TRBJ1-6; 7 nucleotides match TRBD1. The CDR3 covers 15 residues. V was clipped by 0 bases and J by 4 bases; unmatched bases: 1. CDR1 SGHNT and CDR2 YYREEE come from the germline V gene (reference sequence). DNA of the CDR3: TGTGCCAGCAGCTTGGCGGGACAGTATAATTCACCCCTCCACTTT. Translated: CASSLAGQYNSPLHF.

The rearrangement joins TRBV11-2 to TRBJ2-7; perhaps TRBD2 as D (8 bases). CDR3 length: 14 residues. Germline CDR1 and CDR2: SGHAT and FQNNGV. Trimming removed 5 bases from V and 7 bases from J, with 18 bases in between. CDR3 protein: CASSPRQGLGEQYF. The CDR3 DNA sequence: TGTGCCAGCAGCCCCAGACAGGGACTAGGGGAGCAGTACTTC.

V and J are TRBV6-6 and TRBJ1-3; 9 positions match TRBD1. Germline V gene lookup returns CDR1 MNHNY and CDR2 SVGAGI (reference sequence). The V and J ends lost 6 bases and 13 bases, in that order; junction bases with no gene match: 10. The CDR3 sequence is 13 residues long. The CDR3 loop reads CASRSTGGFGIYF. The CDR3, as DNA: TGTGCCAGCAGATCGACAGGGGGGTTTGGGATATATTTT.

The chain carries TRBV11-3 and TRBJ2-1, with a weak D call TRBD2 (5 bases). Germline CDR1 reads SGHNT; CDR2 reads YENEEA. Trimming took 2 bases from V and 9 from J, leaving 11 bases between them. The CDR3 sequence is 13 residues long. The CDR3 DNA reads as TGTGCCAGCAGCTTATGGACTGAGGGTGAGCAGTTCTTC. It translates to CASSLWTEGEQFF.

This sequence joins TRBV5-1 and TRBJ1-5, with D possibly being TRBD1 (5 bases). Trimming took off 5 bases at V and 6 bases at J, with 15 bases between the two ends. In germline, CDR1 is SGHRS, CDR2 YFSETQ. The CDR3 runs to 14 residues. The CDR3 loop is CASSSGEVSQPQHF. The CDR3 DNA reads TGCGCCAGCAGTTCGGGGGAAGTGAGTCAGCCCCAGCATTTT.

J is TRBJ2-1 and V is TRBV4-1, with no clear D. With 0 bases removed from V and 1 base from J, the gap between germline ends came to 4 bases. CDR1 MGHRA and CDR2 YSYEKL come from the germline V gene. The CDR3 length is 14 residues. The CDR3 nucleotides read TGCGCCAGCAGCCAAGAGAGTTCCTACAATGAGCAGTTCTTC. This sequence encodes CASSQESSYNEQFF.

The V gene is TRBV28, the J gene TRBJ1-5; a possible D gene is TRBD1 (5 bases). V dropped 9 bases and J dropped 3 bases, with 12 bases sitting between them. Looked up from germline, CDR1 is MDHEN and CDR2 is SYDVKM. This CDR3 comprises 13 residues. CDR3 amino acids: CASLPGPNQPQHF. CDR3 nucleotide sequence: TGTGCCAGTCTACCGGGACCCAATCAGCCCCAGCATTTT. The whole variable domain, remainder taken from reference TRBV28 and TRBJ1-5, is DVKVTQSSRYLVKRTGEKVFLECVQDMDHENMFWYRQDPGLGLRLIYFSYDVKMKEKGDIPEGYSVSREKKERFSLILESASTNQTSMYLCASLPGPNQPQHFGDGTRLSIL.

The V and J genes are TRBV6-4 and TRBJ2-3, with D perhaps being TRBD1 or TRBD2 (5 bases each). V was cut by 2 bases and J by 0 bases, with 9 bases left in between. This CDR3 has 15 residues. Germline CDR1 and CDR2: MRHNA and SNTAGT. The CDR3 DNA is TGTGCCAGCAGTGACGGGGACCGAAGCACAGATACGCAGTATTTT. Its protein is CASSDGDRSTDTQYF.

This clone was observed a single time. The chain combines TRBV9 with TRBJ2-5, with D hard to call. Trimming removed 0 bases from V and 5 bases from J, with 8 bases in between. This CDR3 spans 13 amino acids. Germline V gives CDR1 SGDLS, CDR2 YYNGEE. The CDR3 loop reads CASSVGRVETQYF. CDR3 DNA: TGTGCCAGCAGCGTAGGACGGGTGGAGACCCAGTACTTC. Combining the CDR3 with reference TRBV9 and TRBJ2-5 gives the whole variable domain DSGVTQTPKHLITATGQRVTLRCSPRSGDLSVYWYQQSLDQGLQFLIQYYNGEERAKGNILERFSAQQFPDLHSELNLSSLELGDSALYFCASSVGRVETQYFGPGTRLLVL.

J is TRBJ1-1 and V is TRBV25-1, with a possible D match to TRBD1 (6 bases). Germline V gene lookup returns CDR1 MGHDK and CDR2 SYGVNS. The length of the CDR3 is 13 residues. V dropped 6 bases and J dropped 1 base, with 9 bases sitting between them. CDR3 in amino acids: CASSRTENTEAFF. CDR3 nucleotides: TGTGCCAGCAGCCGGACAGAGAACACTGAAGCTTTCTTT. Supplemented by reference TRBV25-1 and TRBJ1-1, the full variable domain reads EADIYQTPRYLVIGTGKKITLECSQTMGHDKMYWYQQDPGMELHLIHYSYGVNSTEKGDLSSESTVSRIRTEHFPLTLESARPSHTSQYLCASSRTENTEAFFGQGTRLTVV.

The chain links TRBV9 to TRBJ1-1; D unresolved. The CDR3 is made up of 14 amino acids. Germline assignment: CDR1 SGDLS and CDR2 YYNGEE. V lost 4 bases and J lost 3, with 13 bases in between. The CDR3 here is CASSPPEGYTEAFF. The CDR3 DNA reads TGTGCCAGCAGCCCTCCGGAGGGCTACACTGAAGCTTTCTTT.

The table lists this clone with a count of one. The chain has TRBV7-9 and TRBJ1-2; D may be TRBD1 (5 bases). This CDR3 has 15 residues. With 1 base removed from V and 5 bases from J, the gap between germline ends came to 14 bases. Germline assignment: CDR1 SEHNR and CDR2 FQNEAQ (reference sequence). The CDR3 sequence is CASSLGDPGGYGYTF. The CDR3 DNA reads TGTGCCAGCAGCTTAGGGGACCCCGGGGGGTATGGCTACACCTTC. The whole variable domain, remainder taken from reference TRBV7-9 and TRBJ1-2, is DTGVSQNPRHKITKRGQNVTFRCDPISEHNRLYWYRQTLGQGPEFLTYFQNEAQLEKSRLLSDRFSAERPKGSFSTLEIQRTEQGDSAMYLCASSLGDPGGYGYTFGSGTRLTVV.

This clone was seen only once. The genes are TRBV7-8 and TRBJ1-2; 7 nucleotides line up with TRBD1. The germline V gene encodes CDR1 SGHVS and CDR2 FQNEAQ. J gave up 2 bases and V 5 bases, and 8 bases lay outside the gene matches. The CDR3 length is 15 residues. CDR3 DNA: TGTGCCAGCAGCCCGTGGGGGACAGACAACTATGGCTACACCTTC. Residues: CASSPWGTDNYGYTF.

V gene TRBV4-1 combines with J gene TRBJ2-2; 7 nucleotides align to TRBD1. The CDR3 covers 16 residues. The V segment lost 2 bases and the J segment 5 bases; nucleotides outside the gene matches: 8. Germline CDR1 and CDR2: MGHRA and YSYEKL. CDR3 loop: CASSQHRDSLTGELFF. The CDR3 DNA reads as TGCGCCAGCAGCCAACACCGGGACAGTCTAACCGGGGAGCTGTTTTTT.

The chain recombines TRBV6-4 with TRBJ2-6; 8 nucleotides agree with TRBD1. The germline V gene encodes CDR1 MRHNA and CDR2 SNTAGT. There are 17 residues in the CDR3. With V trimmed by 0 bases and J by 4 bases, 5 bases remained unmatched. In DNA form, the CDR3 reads TGTGCCAGCAGTGACTCACCAGGGGGCACCGGGGCCAACGTCCTGACTTTC. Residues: CASSDSPGGTGANVLTF.

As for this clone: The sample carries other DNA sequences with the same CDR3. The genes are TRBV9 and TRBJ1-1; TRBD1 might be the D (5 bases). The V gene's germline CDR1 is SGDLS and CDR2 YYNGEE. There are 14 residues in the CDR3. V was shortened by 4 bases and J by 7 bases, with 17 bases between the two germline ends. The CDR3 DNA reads TGTGCCAGCAGCCCCCGCGGGGGTGGGGTTGAAGCTTTCTTT. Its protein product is CASSPRGGGVEAFF.

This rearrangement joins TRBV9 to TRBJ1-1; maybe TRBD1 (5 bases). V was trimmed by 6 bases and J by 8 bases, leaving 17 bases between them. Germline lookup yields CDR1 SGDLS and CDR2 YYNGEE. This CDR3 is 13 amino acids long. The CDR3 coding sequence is TGTGCCAGCACCGGTACCTGGGGGGGAGAAGCTTTCTTT. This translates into CASTGTWGGEAFF.